The subject of this entry is one T cell receptor beta chain. Its specificity is unknown. The data were obtained in a study of cytomegalovirus exposure and HLA in healthy donors. The CDR3 is 15 amino acids. Germline V gene data show CDR1 as SQVTM and CDR2 as ANQGSEA. J lost 7 bases, V lost 2 bases, and 7 bases had no gene match. Points from the study as a whole: It was 164 TCR beta chains that were listed as cytomegalovirus-associated. In the approximately 130 validation repertoires, a later analysis found that first-cohort TCR clusters tended to co-occur. Whilst most TCR sequences proved rare, a subset of public TCRs occurred across many donors.

Data came from immunoSEQ multiplex PCR; TCRdb stores just in-frame clones and leaves some out. This table holds 240,000 or so clones, approximately 83% found once. It was the approximately 110-subject validation cohort, separate from the approximately 690-subject first cohort, to which the donors belonged. This chain joins TRBV29-1 and TRBJ2-2, with 10 bases fitting TRBD2. Specimen: PBMCs. This clonotype originated in a woman in her 30s in good health and CMV-seropositive. CDR3 in DNA: TGCAGCGTTGAATCCAGCGGGAGGGAGGGCGGGGAGCTGTTTTTT. The encoded protein is CSVESSGREGGELFF.